This record covers a single TCR beta chain. Its cognate antigen has yet to be identified. No base quality values were provided; no much bigger clone lies one nucleotide off. The data belong to a study of T cells in Graves' hyperthyroidism and ophthalmopathy (dated by TCRdb to the late 2010s). With regard to the full study: Peripheral blood was sampled at the time of initial diagnosis, prior to any treatment. To identify distinguishing TCR V-J signatures, a discovery cohort of roughly 100 patients was used, comprising some 45 with Graves' ophthalmopathy and around 57 with stable Graves' hyperthyroidism. The 75 to 100 discovery patients were divided at random into training and test sets in a 7:3 ratio. After sampling, hyperthyroidism patients received methimazole starting at 30 mg daily, and ophthalmopathy patients received high-dose intravenous methylprednisolone. Whether ophthalmopathy could be predicted prospectively was tested in an independent validation cohort made up of approximately 19 hyperthyroidism patients plus 17 patients who later progressed to ophthalmopathy. Thyroid tissue and blood T-cell repertoires from six or seven Graves' hyperthyroidism patients were also compared in the study. According to the paper, TCR Vbeta CDR3 sequencing was carried out on 135 peripheral blood samples, which came from some 41 ophthalmopathy, 80 or so hyperthyroidism and 17 progressor patients. Results and caveats for the whole study, not just this receptor: No statistical method was used to fix the sample size in advance, and group allocation was not hidden from the investigators. In validation, progression to ophthalmopathy was predicted by the model with nearly 71% sensitivity and 72% to 85% specificity, a median of about 6 months before onset. Most expanded thyroid clonotypes (frequency above 0.001) were also detected in blood, suggesting blood repertoires may reflect thyroid immune responses. A 13 V-J signature model separated ophthalmopathy from stable hyperthyroidism, with about 88% sensitivity and about 81% specificity in cross-validation and 80%/75% in testing.

TCR beta CDR3 regions were amplified from RNA transcripts. For the first round of RT-PCR on the TCR CDR3, the HTBI primer set was used together with the Qiagen OneStep RT-PCR kit. The libraries were constructed in a second round of multiplex PCR and then size-selected and purified. The libraries were sequenced on an Illumina HiSeq2000 using paired-end 100 bp reads. As for the original processing: Raw data were processed with SOAPnuke, discarding reads with adapters, uncalled bases, mean Phred below 15, or no exact constant-primer or identifier match. COPE v1.2.5 was used to merge the high-quality paired reads, and each unique nucleotide sequence was defined as a clonotype. MiTCR v1.1 was used to align clonotypes to the IMGT TRBV, TRBD and TRBJ reference segments. The analysis included only V-J combinations with a frequency above 0.0001, which together covered approximately 99% of the repertoires. The TCS score was defined as the ratio of F50 (clonal expansion) to E x V (chaos), calculated using BLOSUM62-based TCRdist between CDR3 peptides within each V-J. Welch's t-statistics and random forest reduced 514 V-J features to roughly 13, which were used in a naive Bayes classifier (R e1071). TCRdb trimmed public reads at Q25 via fastp, called clones via MiXCR and kept in-frame beta chains. Rows are combined by CDR3 protein, so each entry shows the most common genes and DNA. The V and J calls reflect TCRdb's pipeline rather than the authors' work. A total of approximately 480,000 distinct CDR3 sequences appear in this sample, under 25% of them only once. About a quarter of the sample comes from the top ten.

Stable Graves' hyperthyroidism was defined as no progression to ophthalmopathy during 18 months of follow-up. Hyperthyroidism patients were aged 18 to 65 years and newly diagnosed, with disease duration of less than 2 months. Any patient with an uncontrolled infection, another autoimmune disease, pregnancy or lactation was excluded. Clinical symptoms, serum thyroxine and TRAb, thyroid ultrasound, and orbital computed tomography formed the basis for the diagnoses. PBMCs were isolated from 10 ml of fresh peripheral blood by Ficoll-Paque density gradient centrifugation. Total RNA was extracted with Trizol reagent, and quality was checked on an Agilent 2100 Bioanalyzer. From the cysteine through the phenylalanine, the CDR3 covers 12 amino acids. The entry retains the CDR3 DNA only, 36 bases that are in frame from base 1. The germline V gene yields SGHAT for CDR1 and FQNNGV for CDR2. V is clipped by 5 bases and J by 11 bases, and the sequence between their germline boundaries is 15 bases long.

This receptor was identified in a man aged 18-30 years with Graves' hyperthyroidism. The sequence links TRBV11-2 to TRBJ1-1, with no confident D gene call. The sequenced sample consisted of blood. This receptor carries the CDR3 CASSGRTDGAFF. DNA sequence: TGTGCCAGCAGCGGTCGGACCGACGGCGCTTTCTTT.